What follows are 23 T cell receptor beta chains derived from one specimen sequenced in a study of blood T cell repertoires in COVID-19. The protocol was immunoSEQ multiplex PCR, while the TCRdb copy is restricted to in-frame clones and leaves out a portion. The profile shows approximately 170,000 clones, 82% of them singletons. Input material: peripheral blood. The receptor set was obtained from a woman of 80 years or more with active or convalescent COVID-19.

This chain joins TRBV30 and TRBJ1-5; a weak D match, TRBD1 (5 bases). V gave up 3 bases and J gave up 7 bases, with 16 bases separating them. The germline V gene encodes CDR1 GTSNPN and CDR2 SVGIG (reference sequence). The CDR3 is made up of 14 amino acids. The CDR3 loop reads CAWSEGTSSQPQHF. CDR3 DNA sequence: TGTGCCTGGAGCGAAGGGACTTCTTCCCAGCCCCAGCATTTT.

The chain carries TRBV5-1 and TRBJ1-3; the match to TRBD1 covers 7 bases. Germline V gene lookup returns CDR1 SGHRS and CDR2 YFSETQ. This CDR3 has 16 amino acids. With V trimmed by 0 bases and J by 4 bases, 7 bases remained unmatched. The CDR3 coding sequence is TGCGCCAGCAGCTTGGTGGGACAGAAATTCGGAAACACCATATATTTT. It translates to CASSLVGQKFGNTIYF.

The chain employs TRBV12-3 or TRBV12-4 and TRBJ1-2, with D maybe TRBD1 (6 bases). CDR3 size: 13 residues. With 6 bases removed from V and 7 bases from J, the gap between germline ends came to 15 bases. CDR3 residues: CASSYRVGSGYTF. The CDR3, as DNA: TGTGCCAGCAGCTACAGGGTTGGTAGTGGCTACACCTTC.

This clone was counted many times. The V call is TRBV5-3, the J call TRBJ2-1, with TRBD2 matching 9 bases. TRBV5-3 has ORF status, its function being uncertain. CDR3 length: 16 residues. The V segment lost 0 bases and the J segment 9 bases; nucleotides outside the gene matches: 10. As DNA, the CDR3 is TGTGCCAGAAGCTTGGCTTGGCGGGAGGGCGTGGGTGAGCAGTTCTTC. Protein sequence: CARSLAWREGVGEQFF.

V is TRBV9 and J is TRBJ1-6; 7 positions match TRBD1. The CDR3 is made up of 16 amino acids. Germline V gene sequence: CDR1 SGDLS, CDR2 YYNGEE. The trim removed 4 bases at V and 7 bases at J, leaving 11 bases unmatched. DNA of the CDR3: TGTGCCAGCAGCATCCAAATGACAGGGCGGAATTCACCCCTCCACTTT. Amino acids: CASSIQMTGRNSPLHF.

This chain connects TRBV3-1 (or the pseudogene TRBV3-2) to TRBJ2-1; possibly TRBD2 for D (5 bases). The V gene's germline CDR1 is LGHDT and CDR2 YNNKEL (reference sequence). CDR3 length: 16 residues. Deletions cut 1 base from V and 9 bases from J, with 19 bases between. The CDR3 sequence: CASSQGTPSLYGEQFF. Written as DNA, the CDR3 is TGTGCCAGCAGCCAAGGGACTCCCAGTCTTTACGGTGAGCAGTTCTTC.

The chain joins TRBV25-1 to TRBJ2-7; 10 bases map to TRBD1. Unmatched junction bases numbered 7, after V lost 5 bases and J lost 3 bases. The CDR3 contains 15 residues. CDR1 MGHDK and CDR2 SYGVNS come from the germline V gene. The CDR3 DNA sequence: TGTGCCAGCAGTCCGCTCGGGACAGGGGTCTACGAGCAGTACTTC. Translating it yields CASSPLGTGVYEQYF.

The V call is TRBV5-1, the J call TRBJ1-1; possibly TRBD1 for D (6 bases). The CDR3 consists of 16 residues. V lost 2 bases and J 1 base, leaving 15 bases between the germline ends. The germline CDR1 and CDR2 sequences are SGHRS and YFSETQ. The CDR3 sequence: CASSFGQLTPNTEAFF. The CDR3 nucleotides are TGCGCCAGCAGCTTTGGACAGCTAACTCCGAACACTGAAGCTTTCTTT.

The gene calls are TRBV11-2 and TRBJ2-1; 7 nucleotides align to TRBD2. The CDR3 has 19 residues. The germline V gene has CDR1 SGHAT and CDR2 FQNNGV. J lost 2 bases, V lost 2 bases, and 15 bases had no gene match. The CDR3 protein is CASSLRFVGGSTAYNEQFF. The CDR3 bases are TGTGCCAGCAGCTTAAGGTTTGTAGGCGGGAGCACTGCCTACAATGAGCAGTTCTTC.

This chain links TRBV5-1 with TRBJ2-2; a weak D match, TRBD2 (5 bases). The V end lost 1 base, the J end lost 2 bases, and 12 bases lay between the germline ends. The length of the CDR3 is 16 residues. The germline V gene encodes CDR1 SGHRS and CDR2 YFSETQ. In nucleotides, the CDR3 is TGCGCCAGCAGCTTGCCGAGCGGTATAAACACCGGGGAGCTGTTTTTT. Translating it yields CASSLPSGINTGELFF. Drawing the rest from reference TRBV5-1 and TRBJ2-2, the complete variable domain is KAGVTQTPRYLIKTRGQQVTLSCSPISGHRSVSWYQQTPGQGLQFLFEYFSETQRNKGNFPGRFSGRQFSNSRSEMNVSTLELGDSALYLCASSLPSGINTGELFFGEGSRLTVL.

This chain's CDR3 is CASSLDLTGELFF. DNA for the CDR3: TGTGCCAGCAGCTTAGATCTCACCGGGGAGCTGTTTTTT. The V gene is TRBV11-3, the J gene TRBJ2-2; no firm D call. V was trimmed by 0 bases and J by 4 bases, leaving 3 bases between them. The CDR3 has 13 amino acids. Germline CDR1 and CDR2: SGHNT and YENEEA.

V is TRBV5-1 and J is TRBJ2-5; no clear D. The CDR3 is 17 amino acids. The V end lost 0 bases, the J end lost 5 bases, and 20 bases lay between the germline ends. Germline V gene data show CDR1 as SGHRS and CDR2 as YFSETQ. The CDR3 sequence is CASSLDGASLITETQYF. The DNA of the CDR3 is TGCGCCAGCAGCTTGGATGGAGCTTCTCTAATCACGGAGACCCAGTACTTC.

The chain employs TRBV19 and TRBJ1-2; tentatively, D is TRBD1 (6 bases). V lost 5 bases and J lost 4, with 14 bases in between. This CDR3 comprises 14 residues. Germline-derived CDR1 and CDR2 are LNHDA and SQIVND (reference sequence). The CDR3 nucleotides read TGTGCCAGTAGTCGGACAGACCGCGGCTATGGCTACACCTTC. It encodes CASSRTDRGYGYTF.

The rearrangement joins TRBV4-1 to TRBJ2-2; D not certain. V lost 1 base and J 5 bases, leaving 14 bases between the germline ends. Germline V gives CDR1 MGHRA, CDR2 YSYEKL. The CDR3 extends over 16 amino acids. CDR3 sequence reads: CASSQVARNPTGELFF. The CDR3 DNA sequence: TGCGCCAGCAGCCAAGTTGCGAGGAACCCTACCGGGGAGCTGTTTTTT.

This chain joins TRBV28 and TRBJ1-2; D call uncertain. The V and J ends lost 8 bases and 0 bases respectively, with 13 bases between them. The germline CDR1 and CDR2 sequences are MDHEN and SYDVKM. CDR3 size: 14 residues. The CDR3 region is CASSTVQTNYGYTF. CDR3 coding DNA: TGTGCCAGCTCTACAGTCCAGACTAACTATGGCTACACCTTC.

The J gene is TRBJ2-3, the V gene TRBV1; the table gives TRBD2 as D, unverified against the DNA. TRBV1 is a pseudogene segment. CDR3 size: 16 residues. The CDR3 here is CTSSNPSGRTADTQYF. The DNA of the CDR3 is TGCACCAGCAGCAATCCCAGCGGGAGGACCGCAGATACGCAGTATTTT.

About this clone itself: Other DNA sequences in this sample translate to the same CDR3. The V and J genes are TRBV28 and TRBJ2-7; 8 bases align to TRBD2. From germline, CDR1 is MDHEN and CDR2 SYDVKM. This CDR3 contains 14 residues. V lost 2 bases, J lost 0 bases, and 0 bases stayed unmatched. The CDR3 sequence is CASSLAGGSYEQYF. The DNA for the CDR3 is TGTGCCAGCAGTTTAGCGGGAGGCTCCTACGAGCAGTACTTC.

The chain couples TRBV6-5 to TRBJ1-3; D might be TRBD1 (6 bases). CDR1 and CDR2 from the germline V gene are MNHEY and SVGAGI. This CDR3 contains 15 residues. V lost 2 bases, J lost 6 bases, and 14 bases lay in between. The DNA of the CDR3 is TGTGCCAGCAGTTACGGACAGTCAACTTTAAACACCATATATTTT. This gives the protein CASSYGQSTLNTIYF.

The chain links TRBV6-5 to TRBJ1-4; no clear D gene. This CDR3 is built from 14 residues. V was shortened by 0 bases and J by 3 bases, with 5 bases between the two germline ends. CDR1 MNHEY and CDR2 SVGAGI come from the germline V gene. For the CDR3, the DNA is TGTGCCAGCAGTTACTCGAGGTCTAATGAAAAACTGTTTTTT. This codes for CASSYSRSNEKLFF.

This chain joins TRBV28 and TRBJ1-5, with D hard to call. Trimming cost V 1 base and J 7 bases, with 14 bases left between them. The CDR3 runs to 15 residues. Germline V gives CDR1 MDHEN, CDR2 SYDVKM. CDR3 bases: TGTGCCAGCAGTTTATCGACTGTGGGTCACCAGCCCCAGCATTTT. Protein: CASSLSTVGHQPQHF.

The J gene is TRBJ2-5, the V gene TRBV15; no reliable D call. V lost 0 bases and J lost 7, with 6 bases in between. CDR1 is LNHNV and CDR2 is YYDKDF in the germline V gene (reference sequence). The length of the CDR3 is 12 residues. CDR3 protein: CATSRDPGTQYF. In DNA form, the CDR3 reads TGTGCCACCAGCAGAGATCCGGGGACCCAGTACTTC.

The chain joins TRBV5-5 to TRBJ1-2, with 7 bases fitting TRBD1. Germline assignment: CDR1 SGHKS and CDR2 YYEKEE (reference sequence). With 4 bases clipped from V and 5 bases from J, the junction kept 5 bases outside the gene matches. The CDR3 is 13 residues long. CDR3 in amino acids: CASSLDRAYGYTF. Here the CDR3 DNA reads TGTGCCAGCAGCCTTGACAGGGCTTATGGCTACACCTTC.

The chain is built from TRBV5-4 and TRBJ1-1; D unclear. Germline CDR1 SGHNT, CDR2 YYREEE (reference sequence). The V and J ends lost 4 bases and 5 bases respectively, with 18 bases between them. The CDR3 is 15 residues long. CDR3 in DNA: TGTGCCAGCAGCCCCGGGATGGACGGTCATACTGAAGCTTTCTTT. It translates to CASSPGMDGHTEAFF.